Each of the 21 T cell receptor beta chains below was sequenced from the same sample in a study of blood T cell repertoires in COVID-19. Using immunoSEQ multiplex PCR, the repertoire was profiled, and TCRdb retains in-frame clones only, with some absent. Among 300,000 to 400,000 clones listed, around 87% were seen once. Material: peripheral blood. All receptors derive from a woman in her forties or fifties who had recovered from COVID-19.

The V call is TRBV4-3, the J call TRBJ1-5, with a tentative D call TRBD1 (5 bases). Germline V gives CDR1 LGHNA, CDR2 YSLEER. V gave up 0 bases and J gave up 7 bases, with 13 bases separating them. This CDR3 comprises 15 residues. CDR3: CASSQEATVGQPQHF. Written as DNA, the CDR3 is TGCGCCAGCAGCCAAGAAGCGACAGTTGGACAGCCCCAGCATTTT.

The chain links TRBV12-3 or TRBV12-4 to TRBJ2-3; TRBD2 matches 7 bases. The CDR3 is 13 amino acids. Germline trimming cut 3 bases from V and 5 bases from J; bases unmatched to any gene: 2. CDR3: CASSLIAGDTQYF. In DNA, the CDR3 is TGTGCCAGCAGTTTGATAGCGGGAGATACGCAGTATTTT.

This chain joins TRBV4-2 and TRBJ1-2; 8 nucleotides align to TRBD1. The germline V gene has CDR1 LGHNA and CDR2 YNFKEQ. V was clipped by 3 bases and J by 2 bases; unmatched bases: 8. The CDR3 loop spans 16 amino acids. The CDR3 region is CASSHHNRGANYGYTF. The CDR3 DNA follows: TGTGCCAGCAGCCATCACAACAGGGGGGCGAACTATGGCTACACCTTC.

CDR3: CASSSRSGNTDTQYF. CDR3 nucleotides: TGTGCCAGCAGCTCCCGGTCAGGGAACACAGATACGCAGTATTTT. The chain uses TRBV11-2 and TRBJ2-3, with TRBD1 as a possible D gene (5 bases). Trimming pared 4 bases from V and 2 bases from J, leaving 13 bases between. The CDR3 contains 15 residues. Germline CDR1 reads SGHAT; CDR2 reads FQNNGV. The complete variable domain, with remaining parts taken from reference TRBV11-2 and TRBJ2-3, reads EAGVAQSPRYKIIEKRQSVAFWCNPISGHATLYWYQQILGQGPKLLIQFQNNGVVDDSQLPKDRFSAERLKGVDSTLKIQPAKLEDSAVYLCASSSRSGNTDTQYFGPGTRLTVL.

Concerning this clone itself: Other DNA sequences of this sample code for an identical CDR3. The chain links TRBV6-5 to TRBJ1-2; 10 bases are shared with TRBD1. The CDR3 totals 14 residues. Germline CDR1 MNHEY, CDR2 SVGAGI. V lost 0 bases to trimming and J lost 8 bases; unmatched junction nucleotides: 3. CDR3 amino acids: CASSYSTGGVGYTF. CDR3 bases: TGTGCCAGCAGTTACTCGACAGGGGGCGTCGGCTACACCTTC.

The V and J genes are TRBV28 and TRBJ1-1, with 8 bases that match TRBD1. Germline assignment: CDR1 MDHEN and CDR2 SYDVKM. V lost 2 bases to trimming and J lost 6 bases; unmatched junction nucleotides: 2. The CDR3 consists of 13 residues. The CDR3 spells CASSLSRGPEAFF. The CDR3 DNA is TGTGCCAGCAGTTTAAGCAGGGGGCCTGAAGCTTTCTTT.

This clone was counted a single time. The rearrangement uses TRBV2 and TRBJ2-1; 11 bases fit TRBD2. The length of the CDR3 is 15 residues. Germline V gives CDR1 SNHLY, CDR2 FYNNEI. V trimming: 5 bases; J trimming: 5 bases; junction bases outside the gene matches: 5. The DNA of the CDR3 is TGTGCCAGCAGTTGGGGGACTAGCGGCGACAATGAGCAGTTCTTC. Protein: CASSWGTSGDNEQFF.

This chain joins TRBV12-3 or TRBV12-4 and TRBJ1-2; tentative D call: TRBD1 (5 bases). V gave up 3 bases and J gave up 7 bases, with 12 bases separating them. There are 13 residues in the CDR3. The DNA for the CDR3 is TGTGCCAGCAGTTTCCAGGGTTCCCGTGGCTACACCTTC. Amino acid sequence: CASSFQGSRGYTF.

The genes are TRBV7-9 and TRBJ1-3; the match to TRBD1 covers 9 bases. The junction had 10 bases not matched to a gene; V was cut back by 3 bases and J by 10 bases. The CDR3 extends over 15 amino acids. Germline values: CDR1 SEHNR, CDR2 FQNEAQ (reference sequence). The CDR3 DNA follows: TGTGCCAGCAGCTTCACGAGGGACAGGGTGGAAACCATATATTTT. Translated, it gives CASSFTRDRVETIYF.

This chain connects TRBV5-4 to TRBJ2-6; 7 positions agree with TRBD1. The V segment lost 4 bases and the J segment 0 bases; nucleotides outside the gene matches: 10. CDR3 length: 18 residues. The V gene's germline CDR1 is SGHNT and CDR2 YYREEE (reference sequence). Here the CDR3 reads CASSGLGTALSGANVLTF. CDR3 nucleotide sequence: TGTGCCAGCAGCGGGTTGGGGACAGCCCTCTCTGGGGCCAACGTCCTGACTTTC.

In DNA, the CDR3 is TGTGCCAGCTCACCTGACAGGTTCAGCTCCTACGAGCAGTACTTC. Translating it yields CASSPDRFSSYEQYF. The chain has TRBV18 and TRBJ2-7, with D tentatively TRBD1 (6 bases). V lost 3 bases and J lost 0, with 12 bases in between. The CDR3 has 15 residues. In germline, CDR1 is KGHSH, CDR2 LQKENI.

V usage is TRBV20-1 and J usage is TRBJ2-1; 11 bases line up with TRBD2. V was pared by 4 bases and J by 7 bases, with 9 bases of the junction left unmatched. CDR3 length: 15 amino acids. Germline CDR1 DFQATT, CDR2 SNEGSKA (reference sequence). The CDR3 DNA is TGCAGTGCTACTGACCCTAGCGGGGGGTATAATGAGCAGTTCTTC. Residues: CSATDPSGGYNEQFF.

The genes are TRBV7-9 and TRBJ1-3; 12 bases map to TRBD1. This CDR3 comprises 17 residues. From germline, CDR1 is SEHNR and CDR2 FQNEAQ (reference sequence). The J segment lost 2 bases and the V segment lost 5 bases, leaving 7 bases of the junction unmatched. This chain's CDR3 is CASSPLGTGGTGNTIYF. The CDR3 nucleotides read TGTGCCAGCAGCCCACTCGGGACAGGGGGCACTGGAAACACCATATATTTT.

This rearrangement joins TRBV3-1 (or the pseudogene TRBV3-2) to TRBJ1-5, with a possible D match to TRBD1 (6 bases). Germline V gives CDR1 LGHDT, CDR2 YNNKEL (reference sequence). The CDR3 length is 17 residues. Trimming removed 1 base from V and 3 bases from J, with 16 bases in between. CDR3 in DNA: TGTGCCAGCAGCCAAGTCGCTTGCCAGGGGTCCAATCAGCCCCAGCATTTT. It is translated as CASSQVACQGSNQPQHF.

This clone was recorded once. V and J are TRBV5-1 and TRBJ2-5; weak D call: TRBD1 (5 bases). The length of the CDR3 is 14 residues. The germline CDR1 and CDR2 sequences are SGHRS and YFSETQ. Trimming stripped 0 bases from V and 5 bases from J, with 11 bases between. In DNA form, the CDR3 reads TGCGCCAGCAGCTTGGTGCAGGGTTCGGAGACCCAGTACTTC. Its translation is CASSLVQGSETQYF. Full variable domain (outside the CDR3, taken from reference TRBV5-1 and TRBJ2-5): KAGVTQTPRYLIKTRGQQVTLSCSPISGHRSVSWYQQTPGQGLQFLFEYFSETQRNKGNFPGRFSGRQFSNSRSEMNVSTLELGDSALYLCASSLVQGSETQYFGPGTRLLVL.

This sequence joins TRBV18 and TRBJ2-1; perhaps TRBD1 as D (6 bases). The V end lost 6 bases, the J end lost 2 bases, and 14 bases lay between the germline ends. From germline, CDR1 is KGHSH and CDR2 LQKENI. The CDR3 totals 15 residues. CDR3 nucleotides: TGTGCCAGCTCGCCCCTCCGGACAGCCTACAATGAGCAGTTCTTC. Amino acids: CASSPLRTAYNEQFF.

The chain is built from TRBV9 and TRBJ2-3; TRBD2 matches at 8 bases. Trimming at V came to 4 bases and at J to 9 bases, leaving 13 bases not matched to a gene. There are 15 residues in the CDR3. CDR1 is SGDLS, CDR2 YYNGEE, per germline. DNA for the CDR3: TGTGCCAGCAGCCAACGGGATTTCACGGGGGGGACGCAGTATTTT. Translation: CASSQRDFTGGTQYF.

This clone was seen only a few times. The rearrangement joins TRBV9 to TRBJ2-7; possible D gene TRBD1, 5 bases. Trimming removed 0 bases from V and 5 bases from J, with 9 bases in between. The germline gives CDR1 SGDLS, CDR2 YYNGEE. This CDR3 region has 13 residues. The CDR3, as DNA: TGTGCCAGCAGCGTAGGGACATCCGACGAGCAGTACTTC. It translates to CASSVGTSDEQYF.

The gene calls are TRBV10-3 and TRBJ1-5; 8 bases match TRBD1. Germline CDR1 is ENHRY and CDR2 is SYGVKD. The CDR3 spans 13 residues. J gave up 5 bases and V 10 bases, and 7 bases lay outside the gene matches. The chain's CDR3 is CATRDRMDQPQHF. In DNA, the CDR3 is TGTGCCACCCGGGACAGGATGGATCAGCCCCAGCATTTT.

The chain has TRBV29-1 and TRBJ1-1; 8 bases align to TRBD1. This CDR3 spans 16 amino acids. Losses at the gene ends were 3 bases for V and 5 bases for J; bases not matched to a gene: 14. Per germline, CDR1 SQVTM and CDR2 ANQGSEA. In DNA form, the CDR3 reads TGCAGCGTTGAGTATTCTCAGGGGGCAGGGGGGACTGAAGCTTTCTTT. It specifies CSVEYSQGAGGTEAFF.

The genes are TRBV7-6 and TRBJ2-7; TRBD1 might be the D (6 bases). The CDR3 sequence is 13 residues long. Germline values: CDR1 SGHVS, CDR2 FNYEAQ. Trimming removed 5 bases at V and 4 bases at J, with 12 bases between. DNA for the CDR3: TGTGCCAGCAGCCTAGGACAGCTGTACGAGCAGTACTTC. Its protein product is CASSLGQLYEQYF.